Sequencing of this TCR beta chain was carried out in a study of blood T cell repertoires in COVID-19. In the authors' methods: Reference gene primer amplification yielded estimated nucleated cell counts. TCRdb keeps only in-frame clones here, not all; method: immunoSEQ multiplex PCR. V and J calls plus clone size are reproduced from that table; the DNA served to infer D and trimming. The data contain about 150,000 clones, roughly 89% of them singletons. The V and J ends lost 3 bases and 14 bases respectively, with 22 bases between them. The CDR3 has 14 amino acids. Per germline, CDR1 KGHSH and CDR2 LQKENI.

The chain joins TRBV18 to TRBJ2-5, with D hard to call. This clonotype was obtained from a man aged 55 to 70 with active or convalescent COVID-19. Input material: peripheral blood. Here the CDR3 reads CASSPPSYQDFFYF. For the CDR3, the DNA is TGTGCCAGCTCACCTCCCTCCTACCAAGATTTTTTTTACTTC.